This T cell receptor beta chain came from a study of control samples from healthy donors and cancer patients. The CDR3 runs 16 residues. Sequencing was performed with immunoSEQ multiplex PCR; in TCRdb, only in-frame clones are kept and a portion is missing. Of 45,000 to 60,000 clones listed, 87% were seen once; the top ten hold about 14%. Sequenced: PBMCs. The rearrangement uses TRBV21-1 and TRBJ2-3. TRBV21-1 counts as a pseudogene. This clonotype was sampled from a man between 60 and 75 years old with head and neck cancer. CDR3 amino acids: CASSRRTSDRTDTQYF. The CDR3 bases are TGTGCCAGCAGTCGCAGGACCTCCGATCGCACAGATACGCAGTATTTT.